This TCR beta chain was identified in a study of control samples from healthy donors and cancer patients. Sequencing was performed with immunoSEQ multiplex PCR; in TCRdb, only in-frame clones are kept and a portion is missing. The sample lists about 90,000 clones; 80% to 95% were seen once. Trimming took 6 bases from V and 4 from J, leaving 18 bases between them. Germline V gives CDR1 MNHEY, CDR2 SVGAGI. This CDR3 contains 15 residues. The V and J genes are TRBV6-5 and TRBJ2-5, with D perhaps matching TRBD1 (6 bases). Sequencing was performed on blood. The sequence was collected from a woman aged 30 to 39 in good health. The CDR3 is CASSPHRTDAETQYF. The CDR3, as DNA: TGTGCCAGCAGCCCACACAGGACAGACGCAGAGACCCAGTACTTC.